This T cell receptor (beta chain) was identified in a study of response to subunit inactivated influenza vaccine. Overall study findings and caveats: Researchers suggested that each seasonal influenza vaccination recruits few new T cells.

TCRdb re-called the RT-PCR reads with MiXCR, one entry per CDR3 protein. The table records 450,000 to 600,000 distinct CDR3 sequences, around 7.7% of them present only once. The CDR3 spans 15 residues. Germline lookup yields CDR1 MNHNS and CDR2 SASEGT. Germline trimming cut 5 bases from V and 7 bases from J; bases unmatched to any gene: 7. Turning to this clonotype: What it binds is not known.

This clonotype was obtained from a man in his fifties or sixties who received an inactivated influenza vaccine. This specimen was PBMCs from blood, taken roughly 24 months after vaccination. The chain couples TRBV6-1 to TRBJ2-1, with 11 nucleotides matching TRBD1. The CDR3 protein is CASSPWTGGTNEQFF. CDR3 in DNA: TGTGCCAGCAGTCCCTGGACAGGGGGCACAAATGAGCAGTTCTTC.